The clone carrying this T cell receptor (beta chain) was detected a few times. What it binds is unknown. Newly diagnosed hyperthyroidism, duration under 2 months, in patients aged 18 to 65. Reasons for excluding patients were uncontrolled infection, other autoimmune disease, pregnancy or lactation. This record comes from a study of T cells in Graves' hyperthyroidism and ophthalmopathy. Regarding the study as a whole: The model identified upcoming ophthalmopathy a median around 6 months ahead of onset.

Authors of the study amplified TCR beta CDR3 regions from RNA transcripts. HTBI primers drove first-round RT-PCR of the TCR CDR3. A single record per CDR3 protein comes from TCRdb applying MiXCR to the multiplex PCR reads. The sample holds about 620,000 distinct CDR3 sequences; 15% to 20% are singletons and the top ten take 3.5% to 4%. Germline V CDR1 and CDR2: SGDLS, YYNGEE. Losses at the gene ends were 4 bases for V and 2 bases for J; bases not matched to a gene: 9. The CDR3 covers 16 residues. The sample comprised blood. The chain joins TRBV9 to TRBJ1-3; 7 nucleotides match TRBD1. The source is a woman aged 30 to 39 with Graves' hyperthyroidism. The CDR3 region has the DNA TGTGCCAGCAGCCTCGGGCAGGGGGTTGCTGGAAACACCATATATTTT. It encodes CASSLGQGVAGNTIYF.